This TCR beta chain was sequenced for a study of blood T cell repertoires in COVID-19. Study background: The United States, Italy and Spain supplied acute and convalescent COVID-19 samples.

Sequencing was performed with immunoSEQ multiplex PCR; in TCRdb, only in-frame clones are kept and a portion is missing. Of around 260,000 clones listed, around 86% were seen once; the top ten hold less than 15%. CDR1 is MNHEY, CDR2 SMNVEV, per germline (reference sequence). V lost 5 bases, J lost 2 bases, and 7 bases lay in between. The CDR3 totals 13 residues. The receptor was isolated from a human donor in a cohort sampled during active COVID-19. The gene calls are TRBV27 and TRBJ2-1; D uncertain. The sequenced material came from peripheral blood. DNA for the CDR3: TGTGCCAGCAGTCGAACACCCTACAATGAGCAGTTCTTC. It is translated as CASSRTPYNEQFF.